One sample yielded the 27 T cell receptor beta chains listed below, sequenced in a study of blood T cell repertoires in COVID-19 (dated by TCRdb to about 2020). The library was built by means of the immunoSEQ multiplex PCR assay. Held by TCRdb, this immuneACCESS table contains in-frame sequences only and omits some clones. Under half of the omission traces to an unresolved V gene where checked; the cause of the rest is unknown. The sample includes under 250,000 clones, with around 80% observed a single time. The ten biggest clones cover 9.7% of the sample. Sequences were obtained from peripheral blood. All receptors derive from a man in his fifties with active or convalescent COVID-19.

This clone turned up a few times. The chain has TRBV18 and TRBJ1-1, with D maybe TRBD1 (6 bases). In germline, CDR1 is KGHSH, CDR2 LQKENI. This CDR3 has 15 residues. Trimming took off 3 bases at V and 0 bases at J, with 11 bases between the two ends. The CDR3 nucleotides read TGTGCCAGCTCACCCTACAGGGATGTGAACACTGAAGCTTTCTTT. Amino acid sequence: CASSPYRDVNTEAFF.

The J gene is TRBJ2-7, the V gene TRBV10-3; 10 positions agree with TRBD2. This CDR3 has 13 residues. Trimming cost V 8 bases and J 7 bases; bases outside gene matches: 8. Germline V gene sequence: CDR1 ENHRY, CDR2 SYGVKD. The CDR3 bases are TGTGCCATCGGTCGACTAGCGGGTGTAGAGCAGTACTTC. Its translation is CAIGRLAGVEQYF.

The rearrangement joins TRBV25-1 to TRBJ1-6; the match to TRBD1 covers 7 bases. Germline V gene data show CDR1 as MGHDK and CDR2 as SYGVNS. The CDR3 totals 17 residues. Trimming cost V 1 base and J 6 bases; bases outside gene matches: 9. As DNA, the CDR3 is TGTGCCAGCAGTGAATCCCTCGACAGGGATGTTAATTCACCCCTCCACTTT. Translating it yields CASSESLDRDVNSPLHF.

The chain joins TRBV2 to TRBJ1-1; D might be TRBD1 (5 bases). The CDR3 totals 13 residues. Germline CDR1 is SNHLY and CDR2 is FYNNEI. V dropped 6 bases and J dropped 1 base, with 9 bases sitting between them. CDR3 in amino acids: CASSPTGNTEAFF. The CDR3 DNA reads TGTGCCAGCAGCCCTACAGGGAACACTGAAGCTTTCTTT. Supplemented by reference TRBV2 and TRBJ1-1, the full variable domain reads EPEVTQTPSHQVTQMGQEVILRCVPISNHLYFYWYRQILGQKVEFLVSFYNNEISEKSEIFDDQFSVERPDGSNFTLKIRSTKLEDSAMYFCASSPTGNTEAFFGQGTRLTVV.

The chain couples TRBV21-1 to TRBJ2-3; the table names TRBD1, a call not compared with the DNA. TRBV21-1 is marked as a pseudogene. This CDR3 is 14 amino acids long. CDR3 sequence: CASSRTGRTDTQYF. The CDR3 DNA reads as TGTGCCAGCAGCCGGACAGGGAGGACAGATACGCAGTATTTT.

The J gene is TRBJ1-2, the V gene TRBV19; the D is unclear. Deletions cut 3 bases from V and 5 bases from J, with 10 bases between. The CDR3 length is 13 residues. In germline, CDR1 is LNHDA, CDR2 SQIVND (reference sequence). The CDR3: CASSISGVYGYTF. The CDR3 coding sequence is TGTGCCAGTAGTATCTCGGGTGTATATGGCTACACCTTC.

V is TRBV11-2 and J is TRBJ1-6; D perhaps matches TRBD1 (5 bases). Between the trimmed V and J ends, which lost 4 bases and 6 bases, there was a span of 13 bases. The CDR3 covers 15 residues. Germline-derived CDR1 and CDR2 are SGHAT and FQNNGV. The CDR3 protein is CASSWQKGLNSPLHF. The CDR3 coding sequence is TGTGCCAGCAGCTGGCAGAAGGGGCTTAATTCACCCCTCCACTTT.

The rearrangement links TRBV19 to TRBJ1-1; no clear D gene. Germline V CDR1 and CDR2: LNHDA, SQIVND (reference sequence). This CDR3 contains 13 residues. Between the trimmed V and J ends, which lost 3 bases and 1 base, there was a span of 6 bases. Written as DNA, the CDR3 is TGTGCCAGTAGTATGGGAGGGAACACTGAAGCTTTCTTT. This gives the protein CASSMGGNTEAFF.

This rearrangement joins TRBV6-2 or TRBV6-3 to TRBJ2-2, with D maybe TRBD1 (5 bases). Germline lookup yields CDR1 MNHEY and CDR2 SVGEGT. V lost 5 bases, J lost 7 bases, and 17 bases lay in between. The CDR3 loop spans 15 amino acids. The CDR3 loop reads CASSRGQGRGGELFF. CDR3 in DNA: TGTGCCAGCAGTAGGGGCCAAGGAAGAGGCGGGGAGCTGTTTTTT.

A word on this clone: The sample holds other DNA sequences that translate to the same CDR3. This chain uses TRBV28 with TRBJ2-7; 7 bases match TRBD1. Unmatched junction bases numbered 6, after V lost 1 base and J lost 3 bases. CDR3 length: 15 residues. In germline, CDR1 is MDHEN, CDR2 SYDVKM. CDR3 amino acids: CASSLYRGLGYEQYF. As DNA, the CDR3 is TGTGCCAGCAGTTTATACAGGGGTTTAGGCTACGAGCAGTACTTC.

The CDR3, as DNA: TGTGCCACCAGCAGAGATGCCACCGGGACAGGGGGCGGCTATGGCTACACCTTC. It translates to CATSRDATGTGGGYGYTF. The rearrangement links TRBV15 to TRBJ1-2, with 12 positions matching TRBD1. Germline trimming cut 0 bases from V and 4 bases from J; bases unmatched to any gene: 9. The CDR3 runs to 18 residues. Germline V gene data show CDR1 as LNHNV and CDR2 as YYDKDF (reference sequence).

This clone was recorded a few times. The CDR3 DNA is TGTGCCAGTAAATGGGGGCGGGAGTCCGGCTACACCTTC. It codes for CASKWGRESGYTF. This rearrangement joins TRBV19 to TRBJ1-2; perhaps TRBD1 as D (6 bases). The CDR3 runs 13 residues. Trimming stripped 7 bases from V and 8 bases from J, with 17 bases between. Per germline, CDR1 LNHDA and CDR2 SQIVND (reference sequence). Full variable domain (missing parts from reference TRBV19 and TRBJ1-2): DGGITQSPKYLFRKEGQNVTLSCEQNLNHDAMYWYRQDPGQGLRLIYYSQIVNDFQKGDIAEGYSVSREKKESFPLTVTSAQKNPTAFYLCASKWGRESGYTFGSGTRLTVV.

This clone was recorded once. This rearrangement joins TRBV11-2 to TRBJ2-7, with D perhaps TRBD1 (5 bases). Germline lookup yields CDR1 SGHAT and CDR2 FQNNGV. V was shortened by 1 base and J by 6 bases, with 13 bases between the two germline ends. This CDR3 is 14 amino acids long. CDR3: CASSLGPNTGEQYV. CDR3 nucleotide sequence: TGTGCCAGCAGCTTAGGGCCGAATACAGGCGAGCAGTACGTC.

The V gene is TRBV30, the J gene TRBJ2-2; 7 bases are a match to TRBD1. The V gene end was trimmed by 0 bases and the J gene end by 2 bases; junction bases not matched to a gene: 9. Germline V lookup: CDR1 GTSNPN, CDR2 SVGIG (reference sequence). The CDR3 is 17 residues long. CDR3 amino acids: CAWSVLWTGPNTGELFF. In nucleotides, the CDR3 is TGTGCCTGGAGTGTACTATGGACAGGCCCAAACACCGGGGAGCTGTTTTTT.

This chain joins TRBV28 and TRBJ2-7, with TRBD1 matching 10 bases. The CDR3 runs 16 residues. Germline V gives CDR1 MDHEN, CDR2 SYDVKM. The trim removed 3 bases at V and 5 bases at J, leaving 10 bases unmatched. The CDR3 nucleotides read TGTGCCAGCAGTTTCGCCTCCGGGACAGGGGTCCACGAGCAGTACTTC. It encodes CASSFASGTGVHEQYF.

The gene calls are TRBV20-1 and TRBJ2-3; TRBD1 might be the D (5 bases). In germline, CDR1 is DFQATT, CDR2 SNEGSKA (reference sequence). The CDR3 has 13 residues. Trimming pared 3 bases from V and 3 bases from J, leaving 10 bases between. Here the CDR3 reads CSASPSGTDTQYF. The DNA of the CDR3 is TGCAGTGCTAGTCCTTCAGGGACAGATACGCAGTATTTT.

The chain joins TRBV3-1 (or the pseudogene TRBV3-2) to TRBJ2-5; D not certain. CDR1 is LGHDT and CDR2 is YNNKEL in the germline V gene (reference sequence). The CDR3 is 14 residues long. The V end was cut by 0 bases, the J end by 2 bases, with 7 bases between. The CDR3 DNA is TGTGCCAGCAGCCAAGAGAATCAGCAAGAGACCCAGTACTTC. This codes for CASSQENQQETQYF.

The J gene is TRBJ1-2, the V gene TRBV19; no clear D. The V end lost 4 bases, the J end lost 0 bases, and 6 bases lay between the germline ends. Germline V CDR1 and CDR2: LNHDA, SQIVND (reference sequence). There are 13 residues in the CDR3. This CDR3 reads CASSRPANYGYTF. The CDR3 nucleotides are TGTGCCAGTAGTAGGCCCGCTAACTATGGCTACACCTTC. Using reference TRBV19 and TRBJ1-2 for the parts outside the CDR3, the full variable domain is DGGITQSPKYLFRKEGQNVTLSCEQNLNHDAMYWYRQDPGQGLRLIYYSQIVNDFQKGDIAEGYSVSREKKESFPLTVTSAQKNPTAFYLCASSRPANYGYTFGSGTRLTVV.

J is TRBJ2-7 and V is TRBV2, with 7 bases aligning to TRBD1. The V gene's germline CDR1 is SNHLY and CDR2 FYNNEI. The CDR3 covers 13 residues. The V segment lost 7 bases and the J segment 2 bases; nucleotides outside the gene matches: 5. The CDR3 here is CASTRQGTYEQYV. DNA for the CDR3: TGTGCCAGCACCAGACAGGGCACCTACGAGCAGTACGTC.

As DNA, the CDR3 is TGTGCCAGCAGCCGGGGTGTGGCAGATACGCAGTATTTT. The encoded protein is CASSRGVADTQYF. V is TRBV11-3 and J is TRBJ2-3; tentatively, D is TRBD2 (5 bases). From germline, CDR1 is SGHNT and CDR2 YENEEA. The CDR3 loop spans 13 amino acids. V was cut by 5 bases and J by 4 bases, with 10 bases left in between.

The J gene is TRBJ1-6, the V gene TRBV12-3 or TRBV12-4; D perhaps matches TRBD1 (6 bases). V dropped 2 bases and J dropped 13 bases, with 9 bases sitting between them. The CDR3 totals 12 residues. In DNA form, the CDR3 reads TGTGCCAGCAGTTTAAGGCAGGGGCCCCTCCACTTT. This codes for CASSLRQGPLHF.

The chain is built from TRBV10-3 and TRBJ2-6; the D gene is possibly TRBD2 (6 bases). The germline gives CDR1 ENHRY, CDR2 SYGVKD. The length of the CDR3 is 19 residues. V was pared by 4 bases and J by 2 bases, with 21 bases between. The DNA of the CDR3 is TGTGCCATCAGTGGTAGACTAGTCCCCACCGAGCCTGGGGCCAACGTCCTGACTTTC. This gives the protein CAISGRLVPTEPGANVLTF.

The chain's CDR3 is CASSFVGQGASTEAFF. In DNA, the CDR3 is TGTGCCAGCAGTTTTGTAGGGCAGGGGGCGAGCACTGAAGCTTTCTTT. The V and J genes are TRBV28 and TRBJ1-1; the match to TRBD1 covers 8 bases. The germline CDR1 and CDR2 sequences are MDHEN and SYDVKM. The junction had 10 bases not matched to a gene; V was cut back by 3 bases and J by 4 bases. The CDR3 is made up of 16 amino acids.

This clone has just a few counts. The CDR3 reads CASSIESGGGQPQHF. CDR3 nucleotide sequence: TGTGCCAGTAGTATAGAATCAGGGGGCGGTCAGCCCCAGCATTTT. V gene TRBV19 combines with J gene TRBJ1-5; TRBD1 matches 8 bases. V lost 0 bases, J lost 6 bases, and 4 bases stayed unmatched. The CDR3 consists of 15 residues. The germline V gene has CDR1 LNHDA and CDR2 SQIVND (reference sequence).

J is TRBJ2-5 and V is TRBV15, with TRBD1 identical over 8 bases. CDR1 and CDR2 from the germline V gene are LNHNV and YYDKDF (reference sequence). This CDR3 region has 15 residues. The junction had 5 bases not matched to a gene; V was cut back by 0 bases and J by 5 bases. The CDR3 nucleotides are TGTGCCACCAGCAGAGACAGGGGGCTATGGGAGACCCAGTACTTC. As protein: CATSRDRGLWETQYF.

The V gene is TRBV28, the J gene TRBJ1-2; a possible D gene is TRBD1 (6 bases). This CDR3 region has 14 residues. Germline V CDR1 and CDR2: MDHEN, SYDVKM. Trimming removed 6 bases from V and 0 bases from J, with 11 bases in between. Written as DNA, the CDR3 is TGTGCCAGCAGCGGGGGGGCCACTAACTATGGCTACACCTTC. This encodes CASSGGATNYGYTF.

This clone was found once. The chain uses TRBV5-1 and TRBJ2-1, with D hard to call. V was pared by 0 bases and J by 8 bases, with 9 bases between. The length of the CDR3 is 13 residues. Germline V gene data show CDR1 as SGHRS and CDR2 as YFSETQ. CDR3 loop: CASSLDSIDEQFF. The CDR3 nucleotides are TGCGCCAGCAGCTTGGACAGTATAGATGAGCAGTTCTTC.